The 2 T cell receptor beta chains below all came from one sample that was sequenced in a study of T cells in Graves' hyperthyroidism and ophthalmopathy. The TCR beta CDR3 regions underwent amplification using RNA transcripts as the source. Initially, a first-round RT-PCR of the TCR CDR3 employed the HTBI primer set. TCRdb used MiXCR to reprocess the multiplex PCR reads, holding one entry per CDR3 protein. The sample shows hundreds of thousands of distinct CDR3 sequences, less than 15% of them seen only once. The sequenced material came from blood. Every receptor here comes from a woman aged 18 to 35 with Graves' hyperthyroidism.

Turning to this clonotype: A junction end diverges from the germline sequence, so it may reflect a read error. The V call is TRBV12-3 or TRBV12-4, the J call TRBJ2-2; possibly TRBD1 for D (5 bases). The CDR3 consists of 9 residues. The CDR3 DNA reads as TGTGCCAGCTCAGGGCGCCGGGTTTTT. It is translated as CASSGRRVF.

The chain carries TRBV30 and TRBJ2-1; D remains ambiguous. The CDR3 has 12 residues. Germline V lookup: CDR1 GTSNPN, CDR2 SVGIG (reference sequence). V was pared by 2 bases and J by 2 bases, with 4 bases between. CDR3 sequence reads: CAWSPPYNEQFF. Here the CDR3 DNA reads TGTGCCTGGAGTCCCCCCTACAATGAGCAGTTCTTC.